Listed here are 10 T cell receptor beta chains from one sample, sequenced in a study of a mutant IDH1 vaccine in newly diagnosed glioma (dated by TCRdb to the early 2020s). What the time point label conveys for this sample: baseline, week 1 (first vaccination visit). The label giving this sample's treatment or condition can be read as: pre-vaccination baseline after standard-of-care therapy. Libraries were prepared through the immunoSEQ multiplex PCR assay. TCRdb holds this immuneACCESS table with in-frame rearrangements only. Some clones are missing; in checked studies, unresolved V genes explain under half, and the rest has no known cause. The sample yields tens of thousands of clones; more than 65% were counted once. Of the sample, roughly 5% is held by the ten largest clones. The sequences come from PBMCs, collected from a glioma patient treated with radiotherapy, temozolomide or both. The receptors were gathered from a man between 35 and 55 years old with glioma. Some clones in this sample may be carry-over from other donors' samples.

The V gene is TRBV2, the J gene TRBJ1-1; D ambiguous. V dropped 1 base and J dropped 0 bases, with 9 bases sitting between them. In germline, CDR1 is SNHLY, CDR2 FYNNEI. The CDR3 is made up of 15 amino acids. CDR3 sequence reads: CASSEEQFMNTEAFF. Here the CDR3 DNA reads TGTGCCAGCAGTGAAGAACAGTTCATGAACACTGAAGCTTTCTTT. Variable domain in full (rest from reference TRBV2 and TRBJ1-1): EPEVTQTPSHQVTQMGQEVILRCVPISNHLYFYWYRQILGQKVEFLVSFYNNEISEKSEIFDDQFSVERPDGSNFTLKIRSTKLEDSAMYFCASSEEQFMNTEAFFGQGTRLTVV.

The chain couples TRBV5-6 to TRBJ2-1; D might be TRBD1 or TRBD2, each matching 6 bases. Germline V lookup: CDR1 SGHDT, CDR2 YYEEEE. V gave up 2 bases and J gave up 3 bases, with 15 bases separating them. The CDR3 extends over 16 amino acids. The CDR3 sequence: CASSFWGAQVYNEQFF. The CDR3 DNA reads as TGTGCCAGCAGCTTTTGGGGGGCTCAGGTCTACAATGAGCAGTTCTTC.

The V gene is TRBV30, the J gene TRBJ1-2; D is undetermined. V shed 0 bases and J shed 4 bases, with 12 bases lying between them. This CDR3 has 14 residues. Germline lookup yields CDR1 GTSNPN and CDR2 SVGIG (reference sequence). The CDR3 spells CAWSVGLGLYGYTF. The DNA for the CDR3 is TGTGCCTGGAGTGTCGGGTTAGGCCTCTATGGCTACACCTTC.

This chain joins TRBV11-2 and TRBJ1-1; D call uncertain. The length of the CDR3 is 13 residues. CDR1 SGHAT and CDR2 FQNNGV come from the germline V gene. Trimming removed 3 bases from V and 0 bases from J, with 5 bases in between. CDR3: CASSLVLNTEAFF. The CDR3 DNA follows: TGTGCCAGCAGCTTGGTCCTGAACACTGAAGCTTTCTTT.

V and J are TRBV9 and TRBJ2-7; D is ambiguous. Germline values: CDR1 SGDLS, CDR2 YYNGEE. The CDR3 has 14 amino acids. The V end was cut by 2 bases, the J end by 0 bases, with 9 bases between. CDR3 in amino acids: CASSVWANSYEQYF. CDR3 sequence (DNA): TGTGCCAGCAGCGTTTGGGCTAACTCCTACGAGCAGTACTTC.

The J gene is TRBJ2-3, the V gene TRBV7-9; D is undetermined. The CDR3 spans 17 residues. V lost 5 bases and J 2 bases, leaving 20 bases between the germline ends. CDR1 and CDR2 from the germline V gene are SEHNR and FQNEAQ (reference sequence). The CDR3 DNA is TGTGCCAGCAGCACATTATCGGATAAGGAAAACACAGATACGCAGTATTTT. Translating gives CASSTLSDKENTDTQYF.

The chain couples TRBV10-3 to TRBJ1-1, with 7 bases matching TRBD1. V shed 6 bases and J 4 bases; nucleotides not matched to a gene: 17. From germline, CDR1 is ENHRY and CDR2 SYGVKD. The CDR3 is 17 residues long. CDR3 region: CAIRVGGQATLGTEAFF. The CDR3, as DNA: TGTGCCATCAGAGTGGGTGGACAGGCCACCTTGGGCACTGAAGCTTTCTTT.

The CDR3 is CASSVVGQGRAFF. CDR3 DNA: TGTGCCAGCAGCGTAGTAGGACAGGGACGAGCTTTCTTT. The chain links TRBV9 to TRBJ1-1, with 8 bases fitting TRBD1. The CDR3 is 13 amino acids. J gave up 10 bases and V 0 bases, and 5 bases lay outside the gene matches. Germline V lookup: CDR1 SGDLS, CDR2 YYNGEE.

Details on this clone: Other DNA variants within this sample encode the same CDR3. V gene TRBV5-4 combines with J gene TRBJ1-2; D perhaps matches TRBD1 (5 bases). With 4 bases removed from V and 8 bases from J, the gap between germline ends came to 12 bases. The CDR3 extends over 12 amino acids. CDR1 SGHNT and CDR2 YYREEE come from the germline V gene (reference sequence). CDR3 DNA sequence: TGTGCCAGCAGCCTAGACAGTCACGGCTACACCTTC. The encoded protein is CASSLDSHGYTF. The full variable domain, with the rest looked up from reference TRBV5-4 and TRBJ1-2, is ETGVTQSPTHLIKTRGQQVTLRCSSQSGHNTVSWYQQALGQGPQFIFQYYREEENGRGNFPPRFSGLQFPNYSSELNVNALELDDSALYLCASSLDSHGYTFGSGTRLTVV.

The gene calls are TRBV6-5 and TRBJ1-2; weak D call: TRBD1 (6 bases). Germline CDR1 is MNHEY and CDR2 is SVGAGI. Trimming took 0 bases from V and 0 from J, leaving 8 bases between them. The CDR3 spans 15 residues. The chain's CDR3 is CASSYSTGPNYGYTF. The CDR3, as DNA: TGTGCCAGCAGTTACTCTACAGGGCCTAACTATGGCTACACCTTC.